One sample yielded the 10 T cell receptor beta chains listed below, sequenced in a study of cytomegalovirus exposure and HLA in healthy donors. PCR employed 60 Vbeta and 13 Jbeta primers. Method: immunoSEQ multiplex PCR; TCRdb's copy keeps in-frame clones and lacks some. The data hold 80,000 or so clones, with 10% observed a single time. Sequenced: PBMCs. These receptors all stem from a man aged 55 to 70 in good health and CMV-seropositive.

This chain's CDR3 is CASSADKSTSGNTIYF. Here the CDR3 DNA reads TGCGCCAGCAGCGCGGACAAGTCTACCTCTGGAAACACCATATATTTT. The chain employs TRBV5-1 and TRBJ1-3; D might be TRBD1 (5 bases). Germline V gives CDR1 SGHRS, CDR2 YFSETQ. The CDR3 is 16 amino acids. V gave up 4 bases and J gave up 0 bases, with 14 bases separating them.

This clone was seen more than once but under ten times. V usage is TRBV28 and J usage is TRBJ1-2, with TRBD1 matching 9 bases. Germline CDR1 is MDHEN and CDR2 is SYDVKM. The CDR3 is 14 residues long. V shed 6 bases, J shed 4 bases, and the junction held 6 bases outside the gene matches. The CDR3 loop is CASRTGGRGYGYTF. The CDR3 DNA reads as TGTGCCAGCAGGACAGGGGGGAGGGGCTATGGCTACACCTTC.

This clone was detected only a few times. The CDR3, as DNA: TGTGCCAGCAGCTTAGGAGGTGGGGGCCTTTTACCCCTCAAGACCCAGTACTTC. Its protein product is CASSLGGGGLLPLKTQYF. The J gene is TRBJ2-5, the V gene TRBV7-9; possibly TRBD1 for D (6 bases). Per the germline V gene, CDR1 is SEHNR and CDR2 is FQNEAQ (reference sequence). V lost 1 base, J lost 6 bases, and 24 bases lay in between. This CDR3 has 18 residues. Full variable domain (rest looked up from reference TRBV7-9 and TRBJ2-5): DTGVSQNPRHKITKRGQNVTFRCDPISEHNRLYWYRQTLGQGPEFLTYFQNEAQLEKSRLLSDRFSAERPKGSFSTLEIQRTEQGDSAMYLCASSLGGGGLLPLKTQYFGPGTRLLVL.

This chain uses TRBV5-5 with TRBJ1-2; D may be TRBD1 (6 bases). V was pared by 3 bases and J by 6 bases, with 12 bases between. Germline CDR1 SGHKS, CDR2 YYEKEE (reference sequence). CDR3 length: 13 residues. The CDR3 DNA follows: TGTGCCAGCAGCTACACAGGGATTAATGGCTACACCTTC. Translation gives CASSYTGINGYTF.

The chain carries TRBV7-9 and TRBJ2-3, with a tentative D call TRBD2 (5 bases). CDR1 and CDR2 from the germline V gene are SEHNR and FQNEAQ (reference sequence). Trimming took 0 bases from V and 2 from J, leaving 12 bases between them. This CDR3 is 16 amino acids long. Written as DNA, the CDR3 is TGTGCCAGCAGCTTAGCTAGAGGCGGGCTCACAGATACGCAGTATTTT. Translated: CASSLARGGLTDTQYF.

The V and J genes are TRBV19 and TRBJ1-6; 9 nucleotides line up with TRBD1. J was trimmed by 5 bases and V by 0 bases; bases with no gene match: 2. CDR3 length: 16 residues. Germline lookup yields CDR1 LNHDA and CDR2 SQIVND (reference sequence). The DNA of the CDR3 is TGTGCCAGTAGTATAGATGGGACAGGGAATAATTCACCCCTCCACTTT. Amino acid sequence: CASSIDGTGNNSPLHF.

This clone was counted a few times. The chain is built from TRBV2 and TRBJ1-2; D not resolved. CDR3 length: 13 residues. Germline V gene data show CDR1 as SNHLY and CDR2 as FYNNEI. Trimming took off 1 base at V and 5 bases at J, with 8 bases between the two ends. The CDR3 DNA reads TGTGCCAGCAGTGAAGGAGTGTCTTATGGCTACACCTTC. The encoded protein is CASSEGVSYGYTF.

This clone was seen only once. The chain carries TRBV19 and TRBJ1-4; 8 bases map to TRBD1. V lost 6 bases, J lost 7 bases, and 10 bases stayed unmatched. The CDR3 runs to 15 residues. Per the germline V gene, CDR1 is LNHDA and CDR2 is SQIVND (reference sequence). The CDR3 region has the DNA TGTGCCAGTAGCCGCGGACAGGGTGGAGGTGAAAAACTGTTTTTT. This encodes CASSRGQGGGEKLFF.

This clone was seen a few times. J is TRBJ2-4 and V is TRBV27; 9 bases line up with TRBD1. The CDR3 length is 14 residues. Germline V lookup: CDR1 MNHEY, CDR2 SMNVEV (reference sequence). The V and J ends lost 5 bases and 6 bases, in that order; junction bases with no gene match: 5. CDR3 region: CASSPDRGGNIQYF. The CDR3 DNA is TGTGCCAGCAGTCCCGACAGGGGGGGAAACATTCAGTACTTC.

CDR3 loop: CASTGQLQETQYF. CDR3 DNA: TGTGCCAGCACAGGACAGCTCCAAGAGACCCAGTACTTC. J is TRBJ2-5 and V is TRBV2, with D maybe TRBD1 (6 bases). V shed 7 bases and J shed 1 base, with 10 bases lying between them. CDR3 length: 13 amino acids. Germline V gives CDR1 SNHLY, CDR2 FYNNEI.